Listed below are T cell receptor beta chains from one sample, sequenced in a study of blood T cell repertoires in COVID-19. TCRdb's copy holds only in-frame clones and misses some; the assay was immunoSEQ multiplex PCR. In the table there are about 130,000 clones, approximately 84% of which are singletons. The sample consisted of peripheral blood. The receptors stem from a man in his 70s with acute or convalescent COVID-19. The CDR3 runs from the conserved cysteine through the conserved F or W. The D gene is left open where the match is weak. Rows may omit the clone size; those that give it use once, few, many or a size class.

clone size	V gene	J gene	D gene	CDR3 protein	CDR3 DNA
-	TRBV9	TRBJ2-3	-	CASSGSPPIDTQYF	TGTGCCAGCAGCGGTAGCCCCCCCATAGATACGCAGTATTTT
-	TRBV5-1	TRBJ2-7	TRBD2	CASSLEGLAGSYEQYF	TGCGCCAGCAGCTTGGAAGGACTAGCGGGATCCTACGAGCAGTACTTC
once	TRBV5-1	TRBJ2-2	TRBD1	CASSLDRAGTGELFF	TGCGCCAGCAGCCTGGACAGGGCGGGCACCGGGGAGCTGTTTTTT
-	TRBV2	TRBJ1-1	-	CASSVGGVGNTEAFF	TGTGCCAGCAGTGTGGGAGGGGTGGGCAACACTGAAGCTTTCTTT
-	TRBV11-2	TRBJ2-2	TRBD2	CASSLLGLAGGRTGELFF	TGTGCCAGCAGCTTGTTAGGACTAGCGGGGGGTAGGACCGGGGAGCTGTTTTTT
-	TRBV18	TRBJ1-1	TRBD1	CASSPTGQGLNTEAFF	TGTGCCAGCTCCCCGACCGGACAGGGGCTGAACACTGAAGCTTTCTTT
-	TRBV6-1	TRBJ2-7	TRBD2	CASSEVTSGGYEQYF	TGTGCCAGCAGTGAAGTGACTAGCGGGGGATACGAGCAGTACTTC
-	TRBV20-1	TRBJ1-5	-	CSASARVRSNQPQHF	TGCAGTGCTAGTGCCAGGGTCCGTAGCAATCAGCCCCAGCATTTT
-	TRBV11-3	TRBJ2-1	-	CASRVERGYNEQFF	TGTGCCAGCAGAGTCGAACGGGGTTACAATGAGCAGTTCTTC
few	TRBV5-4	TRBJ2-5	TRBD1	CATSGTGAPGETQYF	TGTGCCACTTCTGGGACAGGGGCGCCTGGGGAGACCCAGTACTTC
-	TRBV7-9	TRBJ2-5	TRBD1	CASSFGTGWETQYF	TGTGCCAGCAGCTTTGGGACAGGGTGGGAGACCCAGTACTTC
once	TRBV19	TRBJ2-2	-	CASSISLGGQGIPGELFF	TGTGCCAGTAGTATATCCCTTGGAGGGCAGGGAATACCAGGGGAGCTGTTTTTT
-	TRBV30	TRBJ1-3	-	CAWSAGAFNTIYF	TGTGCCTGGAGTGCAGGGGCGTTTAACACCATATATTTT
-	TRBV7-9	TRBJ1-2	-	CASSLGPGQINYGYTF	TGTGCCAGCAGCTTAGGACCCGGACAGATTAACTATGGCTACACCTTC
-	TRBV7-2	TRBJ2-7	TRBD1	CASSPGQGHEQYF	TGTGCCAGCAGTCCCGGACAGGGTCACGAGCAGTACTTC
-	TRBV10-2	TRBJ1-1	-	CASSESGQNTEAFF	TGCGCCAGCAGTGAGTCGGGACAGAACACTGAAGCTTTCTTT
-	TRBV2	TRBJ1-3	TRBD1	CASRDGTVSGNTIYF	TGTGCCAGCAGGGACGGGACAGTCTCTGGAAACACCATATATTTT
-	TRBV6-5	TRBJ2-1	TRBD2	CASSYLLAAVSNEQFF	TGTGCCAGCAGTTACCTTCTAGCGGCGGTTTCCAATGAGCAGTTCTTC
once	TRBV7-2	TRBJ2-3	TRBD1	CASSLEGGQGPYF	TGTGCCAGCAGCTTAGAGGGGGGACAGGGGCCGTATTTT
-	TRBV6-1	TRBJ2-3	TRBD2	CASSAGLAGGTDTQYF	TGTGCCAGCAGTGCCGGACTAGCGGGGGGCACAGATACGCAGTATTTT
-	TRBV19	TRBJ2-2	TRBD1	CASRLGGTGRGNTGELFF	TGTGCCAGTAGACTGGGCGGGACAGGGAGAGGAAACACCGGGGAGCTGTTTTTT
-	TRBV28	TRBJ1-1	-	CACKRGYSKNTEAFF	TGTGCCTGTAAAAGGGGGTACAGTAAGAACACTGAAGCTTTCTTT
-	TRBV6-5	TRBJ1-5	-	CASSNRQAGNQPQHF	TGTGCCAGCAGCAATAGACAGGCCGGGAATCAGCCCCAGCATTTT
once	TRBV5-1	TRBJ1-4	TRBD1	CASSLLGDRGNEKLFF	TGCGCCAGCAGCTTGCTAGGGGACAGGGGAAATGAAAAACTGTTTTTT
-	TRBV6-5	TRBJ1-1	-	CASSYSATRLNTEAFF	TGTGCCAGCAGTTACTCGGCGACCAGGTTGAACACTGAAGCTTTCTTT
-	TRBV6-6	TRBJ2-5	TRBD1	CASSYSKQGARETQYF	TGTGCCAGCAGTTACTCGAAACAGGGGGCGCGGGAGACCCAGTACTTC
-	TRBV5-1	TRBJ2-2	-	CASSSRGGAARNTGELFF	TGCGCCAGCAGCTCCCGTGGGGGGGCCGCACGAAACACCGGGGAGCTGTTTTTT
-	TRBV2	TRBJ2-5	TRBD2	CASSSSGGRLETQYF	TGTGCCAGCAGTAGTAGCGGGGGGCGTCTAGAGACCCAGTACTTC
-	TRBV5-1	TRBJ2-6	-	CASSLGGGGSSGANVLTF	TGCGCCAGCAGCTTGGGAGGTGGGGGCAGCTCTGGGGCCAACGTCCTGACTTTC
-	TRBV12-3/TRBV12-4	TRBJ2-7	-	CASSFERAYEQYF	TGTGCCAGCAGTTTTGAACGGGCCTACGAGCAGTACTTC
-	TRBV5-5	TRBJ1-2	TRBD1	CASSPTGQGYGYTF	TGTGCCAGCAGCCCAACGGGACAGGGTTATGGCTACACCTTC
-	TRBV7-9	TRBJ2-2	-	CASSLVQGTGELFF	TGTGCCAGCAGCTTAGTTCAGGGCACCGGGGAGCTGTTTTTT
-	TRBV5-8	TRBJ1-2	TRBD1	CASSPFQGAWYGYTF	TGTGCCAGCAGCCCGTTTCAGGGGGCATGGTATGGCTACACCTTC
once	TRBV23-1	TRBJ1-2	-	CASSQSRPTGRGDYGYTF	TGCGCCAGCAGTCAATCTCGGCCAACAGGGAGGGGGGACTATGGCTACACCTTC
-	TRBV7-3	TRBJ2-5	-	CASSLDYLETQYF	TGTGCCAGCAGCTTGGACTACCTGGAGACCCAGTACTTC
-	TRBV3-1/TRBV3-2	TRBJ1-1	-	CASRDSDRNTEAFF	TGTGCCAGCAGAGACTCAGACAGGAACACTGAAGCTTTCTTT
-	TRBV28	TRBJ2-7	TRBD1	CASSFSGQVPSYEQYF	TGTGCCAGCAGTTTTTCTGGACAGGTACCCTCCTACGAGCAGTACTTC
-	TRBV5-1	TRBJ2-5	-	CASSLGGEETQYF	TGCGCCAGCAGCTTAGGGGGGGAAGAGACCCAGTACTTC
-	TRBV6-5	TRBJ1-6	-	CASSLQGLGNSPLHF	TGTGCCAGCAGCCTACAGGGTCTGGGTAATTCACCCCTCCACTTT
-	TRBV20-1	TRBJ2-7	-	CSASDSYEQYF	TGCAGTGCTAGTGACAGTTACGAGCAGTACTTC
few	TRBV7-7	TRBJ1-3	TRBD1	CASSSAQGEGNTIYF	TGTGCTAGCAGCTCGGCCCAGGGGGAAGGAAACACCATATATTTT